A single sample gave rise to the 13 T cell receptor beta chains below, sequenced in a study of molecular identifiers for immune sequencing clone quantification (dated by TCRdb to 2017 to 2018). The method was PCR. Sequenced on a NextSeq 500. The public reads were reprocessed in TCRdb via fastp at Q25 and MiXCR, keeping in-frame beta chains. Each entry merges the rows of one CDR3 protein and shows their most common DNA and genes. The sample profile shows more than 550,000 distinct CDR3 sequences; 25% of them were found once. The top ten hold 0.78% of the sample. Sample: naive CD8+ T cells from blood, with Jurkat cell RNA spiked in. The cell subset or site label of this sample denotes: FACS-sorted CD8+CD4-CCR7+CD45RA+ naive T cells. These TCRs come from a human donor in good health. Some libraries in this study had Jurkat cell RNA spiked in.

The genes are TRBV2 and TRBJ1-1; 8 bases agree with TRBD1. Germline CDR1 SNHLY, CDR2 FYNNEI. The CDR3 has 16 amino acids. The ends lost 6 bases at V and 0 bases at J; junction bases unmatched: 9. Here the CDR3 reads CASRGTGLGMNTEAFF. CDR3 DNA sequence: TGTGCCAGCAGGGGGACAGGTTTGGGGATGAACACTGAAGCTTTCTTT.

The rearrangement joins TRBV4-1 to TRBJ1-6; D unresolved. Trimming cost V 2 bases and J 5 bases, with 10 bases left between them. The CDR3 runs to 15 residues. Looked up from germline, CDR1 is MGHRA and CDR2 is YSYEKL. The CDR3 coding sequence is TGCGCCAGCAGCCAATCCTACGGGCATAATTCACCCCTCCACTTT. This sequence encodes CASSQSYGHNSPLHF.

A few counts support this clonotype. The chain combines TRBV27 with TRBJ2-7; maybe TRBD2 (5 bases). Germline V gives CDR1 MNHEY, CDR2 SMNVEV (reference sequence). V lost 5 bases and J 8 bases, leaving 19 bases between the germline ends. The CDR3 length is 14 residues. The CDR3 region is CASSPLEGQYKQYF. The CDR3, as DNA: TGTGCCAGCAGTCCCCTCGAGGGCCAATACAAGCAGTACTTC.

In this sample, this clonotype turned up many times. V is TRBV29-1 and J is TRBJ1-1; D is unclear. The CDR3 contains 11 residues. V lost 4 bases and J lost 5, with 8 bases in between. CDR1 is SQVTM, CDR2 ANQGSEA, per germline. CDR3: CSVVYSTEAFF. In DNA, the CDR3 is TGCAGCGTTGTGTATTCTACTGAAGCTTTCTTT.

This clonotype was recorded many times. The chain employs TRBV28 and TRBJ2-3, with a weak D call TRBD1 (6 bases). Germline CDR1 and CDR2: MDHEN and SYDVKM. The CDR3 totals 17 residues. Between the trimmed V and J ends, which lost 3 bases and 0 bases, there was a span of 16 bases. In nucleotides, the CDR3 is TGTGCCAGCAGTTTGTGGCCAGGGGAATCTAGCACAGATACGCAGTATTTT. This translates into CASSLWPGESSTDTQYF.

The count of this clonotype is one. The junction departs from germline at one end; a sequencing error may be responsible. This sequence joins TRBV6-1 and TRBJ1-5; maybe TRBD1 (5 bases). CDR3 length equals 16 residues. Per germline, CDR1 MNHNS and CDR2 SASEGT. DNA of the CDR3: TGTGCCAGCAGTGTAAATTGGGGCGAAAGCAAACAGCCCCAGCATTTT. Protein product: CASSVNWGESKQPQHF.

The V and J genes are TRBV7-9 and TRBJ1-1; 8 nucleotides line up with TRBD1. From germline, CDR1 is SEHNR and CDR2 FQNEAQ (reference sequence). The CDR3 consists of 15 residues. The J segment lost 0 bases and the V segment lost 5 bases, leaving 5 bases of the junction unmatched. The CDR3 DNA sequence: TGTGCCAGCAGCCAGCGACAGGGGATGAACACTGAAGCTTTCTTT. Translating gives CASSQRQGMNTEAFF.

This clonotype has at least ten counts. This chain connects TRBV19 to TRBJ2-3, with unresolved D. The CDR3 totals 14 residues. CDR1 and CDR2 (germline): LNHDA, SQIVND (reference sequence). V was trimmed by 2 bases and J by 2 bases, leaving 8 bases between them. CDR3 residues: CASSIFLFTDTQYF. The CDR3, as DNA: TGTGCCAGTAGTATATTTCTTTTCACAGATACGCAGTATTTT.

Ten or more counts support this clonotype. The chain carries TRBV6-5 and TRBJ1-5, with TRBD1 matching 10 bases. Trimming took 6 bases from V and 6 from J; bases not matched to a gene: 5. The CDR3 has 14 amino acids. The germline V gene has CDR1 MNHEY and CDR2 SVGAGI. CDR3 amino acids: CASRSGTGVQPQHF. The CDR3, as DNA: TGTGCCAGCAGAAGCGGGACAGGGGTTCAGCCCCAGCATTTT.

This clonotype has just a few counts. The chain joins TRBV29-1 to TRBJ2-7; the D gene is possibly TRBD1 (6 bases). Germline CDR1 SQVTM, CDR2 ANQGSEA. The ends were cut back, 2 bases at V and 3 bases at J, with 17 bases in the middle. This CDR3 region has 15 residues. The CDR3 bases are TGCAGCGTTGAATGGGCAGCAGGGGCCGACTACGAGCAGTACTTC. Its protein is CSVEWAAGADYEQYF.

The J gene is TRBJ1-1, the V gene TRBV12-3 or TRBV12-4; D ambiguous. Trimming took 1 base from V and 1 from J, leaving 10 bases between them. The CDR3 runs to 15 residues. The CDR3 DNA reads TGTGCCAGCAGTTTAGGGTTGGCCGAGAACACTGAAGCTTTCTTT. Encoded protein: CASSLGLAENTEAFF.

As concerns this clonotype: At one boundary the junction diverges from the germline segment, which might be a read error. The genes are TRBV7-9 and TRBJ1-5, with a possible D match to TRBD1 (6 bases). CDR1 and CDR2 from the germline V gene are SEHNR and FQNEAQ (reference sequence). This CDR3 comprises 15 residues. The CDR3 reads CASSPHGGGDQSQHF. The CDR3 bases are TGTGCCAGCAGCCCCCATGGGGGCGGCGATCAGTCCCAGCATTTT.

The V call is TRBV9, the J call TRBJ1-1, with 7 positions matching TRBD1. This CDR3 contains 15 residues. Germline lookup yields CDR1 SGDLS and CDR2 YYNGEE. V shed 3 bases, J shed 0 bases, and the junction held 5 bases outside the gene matches. CDR3 sequence: CASSGGTAMNTEAFF. The CDR3 DNA reads as TGTGCCAGCAGCGGAGGGACAGCAATGAACACTGAAGCTTTCTTT.